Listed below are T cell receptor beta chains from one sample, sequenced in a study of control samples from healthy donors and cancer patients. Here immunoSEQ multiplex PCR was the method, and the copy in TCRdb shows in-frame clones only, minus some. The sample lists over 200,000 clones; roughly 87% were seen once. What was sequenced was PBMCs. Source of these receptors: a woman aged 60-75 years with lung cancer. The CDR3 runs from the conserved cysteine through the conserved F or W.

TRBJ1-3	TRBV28	CVSNQGRTSGNTIYF
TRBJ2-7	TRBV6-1	CASSEGAGSLYEQYF
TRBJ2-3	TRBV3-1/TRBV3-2	CASSQGPGDTQYF
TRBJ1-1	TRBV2	CASGFQGVGTEAFF
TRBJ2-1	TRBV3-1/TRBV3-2	CASLASSSSYNEQFF
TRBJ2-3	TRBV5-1	CASSLPSLDRGTDTQYF
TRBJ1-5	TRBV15	CATSRDPEGNQPQHF
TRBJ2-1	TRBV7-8	CASSLGAGSFNEQFF
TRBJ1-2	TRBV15	CATSSRRAGGNYGYTF
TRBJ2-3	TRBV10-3	CAISSQRGDIDTQYF
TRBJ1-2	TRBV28	CASSHGGQGNYGYTF
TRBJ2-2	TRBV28	CASSLYTGELFF
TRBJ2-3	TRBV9	CASSVYNTDTQYF
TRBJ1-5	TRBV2	CASSLGEGNQPQHF
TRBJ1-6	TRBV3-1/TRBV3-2	CASSQDWTEAPLHF
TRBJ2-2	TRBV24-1	CATRGRAANTGELFF
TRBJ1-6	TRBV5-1	CASSLAGRGSGDSPLHF
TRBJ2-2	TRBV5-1	CASSLQGSPGELFF
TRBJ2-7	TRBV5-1	CASSLEASGGYEQYF
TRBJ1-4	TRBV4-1	CASSQPRTTKPTNEKLFF
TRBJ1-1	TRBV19	CASSIGDLRTEAFF
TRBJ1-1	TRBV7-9	CASSLTDRGDTEAFF
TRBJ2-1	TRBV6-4	CASSDSTSGRPREQFF
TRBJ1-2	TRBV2	CASSAATGEVGGYTF
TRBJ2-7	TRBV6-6	CASSYSIGTGNYEQYF
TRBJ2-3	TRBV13	CASSTLAESTDTQYF
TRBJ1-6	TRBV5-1	CASSSGQGNNSPLHF